This entry is about one TCR beta chain. The CDR3 totals 14 residues. Germline CDR1 MNHEY, CDR2 SMNVEV (reference sequence). Trimming removed 8 bases at V and 2 bases at J, with 13 bases between. The sample originates from a study of T-cell memory formation after mild COVID-19. Study-level information: Clusters of TCRs were largely donor specific.

TCRdb re-derived calls from the 5' RACE reads in MiXCR, one entry per CDR3 protein. The table records hundreds of thousands of distinct CDR3 sequences, about 20% of them present only once. The chain joins TRBV27 to TRBJ1-5, with D perhaps matching TRBD1 (6 bases). The sequence came from an adult woman who had mild COVID-19 (a few samples of this study predate the infection). Cell type and time point are not known. Sequencing input: PBMCs or a T cell subset sorted from them (not recorded which). CDR3 nucleotide sequence: TGTGCCAGCCAAAGACAGGAGGGCAATCAGCCCCAGCATTTT. Its protein product is CASQRQEGNQPQHF.